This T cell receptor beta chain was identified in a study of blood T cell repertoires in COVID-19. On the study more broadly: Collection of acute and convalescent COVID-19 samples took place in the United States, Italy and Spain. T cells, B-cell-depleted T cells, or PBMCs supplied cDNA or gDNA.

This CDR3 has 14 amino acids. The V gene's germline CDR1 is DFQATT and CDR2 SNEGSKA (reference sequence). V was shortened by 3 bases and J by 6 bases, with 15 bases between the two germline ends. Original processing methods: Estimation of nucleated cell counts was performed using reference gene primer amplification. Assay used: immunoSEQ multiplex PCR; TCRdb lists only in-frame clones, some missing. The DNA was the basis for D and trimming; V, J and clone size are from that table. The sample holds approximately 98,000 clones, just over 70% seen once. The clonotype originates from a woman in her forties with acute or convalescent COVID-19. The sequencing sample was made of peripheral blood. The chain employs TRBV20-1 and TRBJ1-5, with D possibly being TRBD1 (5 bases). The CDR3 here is CSASRGIWGQPQHF. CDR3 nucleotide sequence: TGCAGTGCTAGTAGGGGTATTTGGGGTCAGCCCCAGCATTTT.